This entry is about one T cell receptor beta chain. Its antigen is undetermined. The sample originates from a study of OX40 agonist ivuxolimab in advanced cancers. Assay: immunoSEQ multiplex PCR; the TCRdb copy retains only in-frame clones and omits some. The sample contains roughly 91,000 clones, approximately 90% of which appear only once. The CDR3 length is 16 residues. The germline V gene has CDR1 LNHDA and CDR2 SQIVND (reference sequence). V shed 3 bases and J shed 8 bases, with 17 bases lying between them. Whole-study findings and limits: Both blood CD4+ and CD8+ T cells showed clonal growth by week 6 at 0.1 to 3.0 mg/kg.

V usage is TRBV19 and J usage is TRBJ1-6, with D perhaps TRBD1 (6 bases). The sample consisted of CD4+ or CD8+ T cells sorted from blood, taken in a trial of the OX40 agonist ivuxolimab. The sequence was obtained from an adult with an advanced solid tumor such as melanoma, head and neck, liver or kidney cancer. The CDR3 loop is CASSISLGTQDSPLHF. As DNA, the CDR3 is TGTGCCAGTAGTATCAGCTTGGGGACACAAGATTCACCCCTCCACTTT.